This entry lists 29 T cell receptor beta chains sequenced from one sample in a study of shared clonotypes between healthy human individuals. Sequencing was performed with immunoSEQ multiplex PCR; in TCRdb, only in-frame clones are kept and a portion is missing. The repertoire holds around 1.6 million clones, with 95% to 99% as singletons. Material for sequencing was naive CD4+ T cells sorted from blood. The subset: CD45RA+ positively selected. These receptors all come from a man aged 25-40 years in good health.

This clone was recorded only once. V usage is TRBV2 and J usage is TRBJ2-5; no definite D call. The V end lost 3 bases, the J end lost 5 bases, and 13 bases lay between the germline ends. CDR3 length: 14 amino acids. Germline assignment: CDR1 SNHLY and CDR2 FYNNEI. DNA for the CDR3: TGTGCCAGCAGTGAGCTTCTATCGTGGGAGACCCAGTACTTC. This sequence encodes CASSELLSWETQYF.

The V gene is TRBV7-9, the J gene TRBJ1-1, with D unclear. Per the germline V gene, CDR1 is SEHNR and CDR2 is FQNEAQ (reference sequence). CDR3 length: 13 residues. Trimming shortened V by 5 bases and J by 8 bases, and 15 bases separated the two germline ends. CDR3 amino acids: CASSLNVDAEAFF. The DNA of the CDR3 is TGTGCCAGCAGCCTTAATGTGGACGCGGAAGCTTTCTTT.

The rearrangement joins TRBV28 to TRBJ2-7; D possibly corresponds to TRBD2 (5 bases). CDR3 size: 13 residues. Germline values: CDR1 MDHEN, CDR2 SYDVKM. Deletions cut 7 bases from V and 4 bases from J, with 14 bases between. This chain's CDR3 is CASTGISGYEQYF. The CDR3 nucleotides are TGTGCCAGCACGGGAATCTCAGGTTACGAGCAGTACTTC.

This chain links TRBV7-9 with TRBJ2-2, with 16 positions matching TRBD2. Germline V gives CDR1 SEHNR, CDR2 FQNEAQ (reference sequence). The CDR3 has 19 amino acids. The junction had 4 bases not matched to a gene; V was cut back by 3 bases and J by 0 bases. For the CDR3, the DNA is TGTGCCAGCAGCTTCCCGGGACTAGCGGGAGGGCCGAACACCGGGGAGCTGTTTTTT. Translating gives CASSFPGLAGGPNTGELFF.

The chain uses TRBV6-1 and TRBJ1-2, with D uncertain. The CDR3 consists of 14 residues. Germline V gene sequence: CDR1 MNHNS, CDR2 SASEGT. V shed 3 bases and J shed 4 bases, with 12 bases lying between them. The CDR3 region is CASSESFQPYGYTF. In DNA, the CDR3 is TGTGCCAGCAGTGAGTCTTTCCAGCCCTATGGCTACACCTTC.

The chain combines TRBV14 with TRBJ2-2; 9 bases agree with TRBD2. Trimming at V came to 10 bases and at J to 5 bases, leaving 5 bases not matched to a gene. CDR3 length: 13 residues. Germline V gives CDR1 SGHDN, CDR2 FVKESK. The CDR3 nucleotides are TGTGCCACCGTAGCGGGAGCGACCGGGGAGCTGTTTTTT. Its protein is CATVAGATGELFF.

The chain links TRBV18 to TRBJ2-1; 10 bases fit TRBD2. The V and J ends lost 4 bases and 2 bases, in that order; junction bases with no gene match: 5. This CDR3 comprises 16 residues. Germline values: CDR1 KGHSH, CDR2 LQKENI. CDR3 DNA: TGTGCCAGCTCACTGGATCTAGCGGGAGCCTACAATGAGCAGTTCTTC. This translates into CASSLDLAGAYNEQFF.

The chain carries TRBV27 and TRBJ2-7; D perhaps matches TRBD1 (5 bases). The V gene lost 6 bases and the J gene lost 3 bases, with 18 bases spanning the gap. The CDR3 length is 15 residues. In germline, CDR1 is MNHEY, CDR2 SMNVEV (reference sequence). The CDR3 DNA sequence: TGTGCCAGCAGACCCCTCCGGACACTTTTCTACGAGCAGTACTTC. Its translation: CASRPLRTLFYEQYF.

As concerns this clone: Other DNA sequences in the same sample also yield this CDR3. J is TRBJ2-7 and V is TRBV28; 9 bases match TRBD2. The germline V gene encodes CDR1 MDHEN and CDR2 SYDVKM. The V gene end was trimmed by 5 bases and the J gene end by 3 bases; junction bases not matched to a gene: 5. The CDR3 is 14 amino acids. The CDR3 sequence: CASSPSGTLYEQYF. CDR3 DNA sequence: TGTGCCAGCAGTCCTAGCGGGACCCTCTACGAGCAGTACTTC.

The rearrangement uses TRBV10-3 and TRBJ2-7; the D gene is possibly TRBD2 (6 bases). Trimming pared 0 bases from V and 3 bases from J, leaving 12 bases between. Germline V gene lookup returns CDR1 ENHRY and CDR2 SYGVKD. The CDR3 sequence is 15 residues long. CDR3 DNA sequence: TGTGCCATCAGTGAGTCCCGGGGGAGTCTCTACGAGCAGTACTTC. Translation: CAISESRGSLYEQYF.

The chain recombines TRBV6-5 with TRBJ2-7; D unresolved. CDR3 length: 15 amino acids. The V gene lost 5 bases and the J gene lost 1 base, with 15 bases spanning the gap. Germline loops: CDR1 MNHEY, CDR2 SVGAGI. CDR3 sequence reads: CASSAEGSRSYEQYF. The CDR3 DNA reads as TGTGCCAGCAGTGCCGAAGGGTCTCGTTCCTACGAGCAGTACTTC.

This rearrangement joins TRBV20-1 to TRBJ2-3; no firm D call. Per germline, CDR1 DFQATT and CDR2 SNEGSKA (reference sequence). The V gene lost 3 bases and the J gene lost 4 bases, with 5 bases spanning the gap. The CDR3 runs 11 residues. The CDR3 region has the DNA TGCAGTGCTAGTAACCCAGATACGCAGTATTTT. Its translation is CSASNPDTQYF.

This CDR3 is CASSQGFFGTNEKLFF. The CDR3 coding sequence is TGTGCCAGCAGCCAAGGTTTCTTCGGAACTAATGAAAAACTGTTTTTT. This chain uses TRBV7-9 with TRBJ1-4; D gene uncertain. Germline CDR1 is SEHNR and CDR2 is FQNEAQ (reference sequence). This CDR3 is built from 16 residues. Trimming left V 5 bases short and J 1 base short, with 14 bases between. The whole variable domain, remainder taken from reference TRBV7-9 and TRBJ1-4, is DTGVSQNPRHKITKRGQNVTFRCDPISEHNRLYWYRQTLGQGPEFLTYFQNEAQLEKSRLLSDRFSAERPKGSFSTLEIQRTEQGDSAMYLCASSQGFFGTNEKLFFGSGTQLSVL.

With respect to this clone: At the DNA level, this CDR3 is encoded by other sequences in the same sample as well. This chain uses TRBV28 with TRBJ1-1; D unclear. The germline V gene has CDR1 MDHEN and CDR2 SYDVKM. The germline V and J ends were trimmed by 3 bases and 4 bases, with 9 bases remaining between them. The CDR3 has 13 amino acids. This CDR3 reads CASSFGRGTEAFF. CDR3 DNA: TGTGCCAGCAGTTTTGGCCGGGGCACTGAAGCTTTCTTT.

CDR3 sequence reads: CASSERGTRSYEQYF. In DNA, the CDR3 is TGTGCCAGCAGTGAAAGGGGGACTAGATCCTACGAGCAGTACTTC. The V and J genes are TRBV2 and TRBJ2-7; TRBD2 matches at 8 bases. The CDR3 has 15 amino acids. Per the germline V gene, CDR1 is SNHLY and CDR2 is FYNNEI. J was trimmed by 1 base and V by 2 bases; bases with no gene match: 4. Full variable domain (rest looked up from reference TRBV2 and TRBJ2-7): EPEVTQTPSHQVTQMGQEVILRCVPISNHLYFYWYRQILGQKVEFLVSFYNNEISEKSEIFDDQFSVERPDGSNFTLKIRSTKLEDSAMYFCASSERGTRSYEQYFGPGTRLTVT.

Note on this clone: The same CDR3 arises from other DNA sequences in this sample as well. This chain links TRBV11-2 with TRBJ2-7; D not resolved. V was trimmed by 1 base and J by 2 bases, leaving 6 bases between them. This CDR3 is built from 13 residues. Germline CDR1 SGHAT, CDR2 FQNNGV. This CDR3 is CASSLVRTYEQYF. The DNA for the CDR3 is TGTGCCAGCAGCTTAGTTAGAACCTACGAGCAGTACTTC.

This chain connects TRBV5-6 to TRBJ1-1, with TRBD1 matching 7 bases. The CDR3 covers 18 residues. Germline CDR1 reads SGHDT; CDR2 reads YYEEEE. With 3 bases clipped from V and 3 bases from J, the junction kept 17 bases outside the gene matches. This CDR3 reads CASSSPGTAWTADTEAFF. In DNA, the CDR3 is TGTGCCAGCAGCTCACCCGGGACAGCCTGGACTGCTGACACTGAAGCTTTCTTT.

The rearrangement joins TRBV4-1 to TRBJ2-7; 7 bases align to TRBD1. The CDR3 sequence is 16 residues long. Per germline, CDR1 MGHRA and CDR2 YSYEKL. The V segment lost 1 base and the J segment 3 bases; nucleotides outside the gene matches: 9. CDR3 sequence reads: CASSQGAGTALYEQYF. CDR3 DNA sequence: TGCGCCAGCAGCCAAGGTGCCGGGACAGCTCTCTACGAGCAGTACTTC.

The rearrangement joins TRBV9 to TRBJ2-1, with D perhaps given as TRBD1 or TRBD2 (5 bases each). Germline V gene data show CDR1 as SGDLS and CDR2 as YYNGEE. Trimming pared 8 bases from V and 9 bases from J, leaving 12 bases between. CDR3 length equals 11 residues. The CDR3 bases are TGTGCCAGACCGGAGAGGGGTGAGCAGTTCTTC. Residues: CARPERGEQFF.

The chain carries TRBV5-1 and TRBJ1-1, with 7 nucleotides matching TRBD1. The ends lost 4 bases at V and 3 bases at J; junction bases unmatched: 9. The CDR3 has 15 amino acids. Germline values: CDR1 SGHRS, CDR2 YFSETQ. This CDR3 is CASSTTNRGHTEAFF. Here the CDR3 DNA reads TGCGCCAGCAGCACGACCAACAGGGGTCACACTGAAGCTTTCTTT. The variable domain in full, completed from reference TRBV5-1 and TRBJ1-1, reads KAGVTQTPRYLIKTRGQQVTLSCSPISGHRSVSWYQQTPGQGLQFLFEYFSETQRNKGNFPGRFSGRQFSNSRSEMNVSTLELGDSALYLCASSTTNRGHTEAFFGQGTRLTVV.

This clone was seen only once. DNA of the CDR3: TGCGCCAGCAGCCCCGGACCCCGACAGGGTGATGCCTACGAGCAGTACTTC. This codes for CASSPGPRQGDAYEQYF. V is TRBV5-1 and J is TRBJ2-5, with TRBD1 identical over 7 bases. The closer fit of TRBJ2-7 to the DNA end suggests the J call may be wrong. The CDR3 consists of 17 residues. Germline V gene lookup returns CDR1 SGHRS and CDR2 YFSETQ.

This rearrangement joins TRBV18 to TRBJ1-5, with D hard to call. The V gene lost 3 bases and the J gene lost 7 bases, with 13 bases spanning the gap. CDR1 and CDR2 from the germline V gene are KGHSH and LQKENI. The CDR3 length is 14 residues. CDR3 protein: CASSPGGKGQPQHF. The CDR3 bases are TGTGCCAGCTCACCGGGTGGGAAGGGCCAGCCCCAGCATTTT.

This chain links TRBV7-3 with TRBJ2-3, with 10 bases matching TRBD2. Germline CDR1 reads SGHTA; CDR2 reads FQGTGA. The CDR3 has 18 residues. V shed 5 bases and J 1 base; nucleotides not matched to a gene: 12. The CDR3 sequence: CASSGHGAGGPGTDTQYF. In nucleotides, the CDR3 is TGTGCCAGCAGCGGGCACGGAGCGGGAGGGCCCGGCACAGATACGCAGTATTTT.

V and J are TRBV27 and TRBJ2-7, with TRBD2 matching over 7 bases. The CDR3 contains 14 residues. Trimming took 4 bases from V and 4 from J; bases not matched to a gene: 7. Germline assignment: CDR1 MNHEY and CDR2 SMNVEV (reference sequence). CDR3 residues: CASSSLRGKYEQYF. The CDR3 DNA is TGTGCCAGCAGTTCTCTGCGGGGGAAATACGAGCAGTACTTC.

The chain carries TRBV10-3 and TRBJ2-7, with TRBD1 identical over 7 bases. The CDR3 runs to 11 residues. Trimming at V came to 10 bases and at J to 2 bases, leaving 2 bases not matched to a gene. The germline V gene encodes CDR1 ENHRY and CDR2 SYGVKD. The CDR3 reads CATGQAYEQYF. The CDR3 DNA is TGTGCCACCGGACAGGCCTACGAGCAGTACTTC.

This chain connects TRBV5-1 to TRBJ1-4, with TRBD1 matching over 9 bases. CDR3 size: 17 residues. V was clipped by 5 bases and J by 6 bases; unmatched bases: 14. Germline V gives CDR1 SGHRS, CDR2 YFSETQ. CDR3 sequence: CASRSGTGLIWDEKLFF. The CDR3 DNA sequence: TGCGCCAGCAGATCCGGGACAGGGTTGATTTGGGATGAAAAACTGTTTTTT.

J is TRBJ2-7 and V is TRBV5-5; D is possibly TRBD1 or TRBD2 (5 bases each). Germline CDR1 SGHKS, CDR2 YYEKEE (reference sequence). CDR3 size: 16 residues. The ends were cut back, 0 bases at V and 7 bases at J, with 20 bases in the middle. The CDR3 nucleotides read TGTGCCAGCAGCTTGGCCGGGGCTAGATCTTTGGAGGAGCAGTACTTC. It encodes CASSLAGARSLEEQYF.

In regard to this clone: The sample has other DNA sequences that encode this CDR3 too. The rearrangement links TRBV18 to TRBJ2-3; D not certain. CDR3 length: 12 amino acids. CDR1 is KGHSH and CDR2 is LQKENI in the germline V gene. Trimming removed 2 bases at V and 6 bases at J, with 6 bases between. The CDR3 reads CASSPSSDTQYF. The CDR3 DNA follows: TGTGCCAGCTCACCATCCAGTGATACGCAGTATTTT.

The chain carries TRBV19 and TRBJ2-2; a weak D match, TRBD1 (6 bases). Per germline, CDR1 LNHDA and CDR2 SQIVND (reference sequence). The CDR3 is 14 amino acids. Trimming removed 5 bases at V and 4 bases at J, with 11 bases between. The CDR3 region has the DNA TGTGCCAGTAGTTGGACAGAGCTCACCGGGGAGCTGTTTTTT. This codes for CASSWTELTGELFF. Filled out from reference TRBV19 and TRBJ2-2, the complete variable domain reads DGGITQSPKYLFRKEGQNVTLSCEQNLNHDAMYWYRQDPGQGLRLIYYSQIVNDFQKGDIAEGYSVSREKKESFPLTVTSAQKNPTAFYLCASSWTELTGELFFGEGSRLTVL.